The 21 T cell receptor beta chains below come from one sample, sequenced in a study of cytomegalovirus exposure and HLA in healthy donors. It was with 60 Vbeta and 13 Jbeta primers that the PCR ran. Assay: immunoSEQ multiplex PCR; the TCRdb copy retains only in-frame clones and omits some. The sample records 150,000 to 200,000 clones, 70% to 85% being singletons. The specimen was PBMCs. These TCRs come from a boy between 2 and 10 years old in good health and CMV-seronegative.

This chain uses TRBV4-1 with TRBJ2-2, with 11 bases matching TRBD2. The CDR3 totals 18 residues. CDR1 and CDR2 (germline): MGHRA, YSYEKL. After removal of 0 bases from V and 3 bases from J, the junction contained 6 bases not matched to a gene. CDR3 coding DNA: TGCGCCAGCAGCCAAGACAGTGGACTAGCGGGTGACACCGGGGAGCTGTTTTTT. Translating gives CASSQDSGLAGDTGELFF.

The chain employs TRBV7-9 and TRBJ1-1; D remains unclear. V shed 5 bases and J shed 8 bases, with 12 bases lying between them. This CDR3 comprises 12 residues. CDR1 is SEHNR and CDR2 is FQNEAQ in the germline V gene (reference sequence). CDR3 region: CASSLRGVEAFF. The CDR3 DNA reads TGTGCCAGCAGCCTCCGCGGGGTCGAAGCTTTCTTT.

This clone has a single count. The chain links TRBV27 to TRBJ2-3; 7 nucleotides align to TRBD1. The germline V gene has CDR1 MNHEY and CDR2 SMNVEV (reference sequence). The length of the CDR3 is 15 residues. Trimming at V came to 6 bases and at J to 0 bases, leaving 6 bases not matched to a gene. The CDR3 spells CASSLGTVSTDTQYF. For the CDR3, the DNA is TGTGCCAGCAGCCTCGGGACAGTAAGCACAGATACGCAGTATTTT.

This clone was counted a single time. The CDR3 protein is CSVGREQGGGYTF. The CDR3 DNA sequence: TGCAGCGTTGGCCGTGAACAGGGGGGGGGCTACACCTTC. The chain uses TRBV29-1 and TRBJ1-2; 8 bases agree with TRBD1. Germline-derived CDR1 and CDR2 are SQVTM and ANQGSEA. V shed 4 bases and J 8 bases; nucleotides not matched to a gene: 9. CDR3 length equals 13 residues.

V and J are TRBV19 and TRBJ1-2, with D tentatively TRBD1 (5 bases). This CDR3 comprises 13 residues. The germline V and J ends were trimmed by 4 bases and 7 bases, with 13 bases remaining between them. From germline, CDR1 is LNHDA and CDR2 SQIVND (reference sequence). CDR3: CASSTTGSLGYTF. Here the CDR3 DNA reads TGTGCCAGTAGTACAACAGGTTCTCTTGGCTACACCTTC.

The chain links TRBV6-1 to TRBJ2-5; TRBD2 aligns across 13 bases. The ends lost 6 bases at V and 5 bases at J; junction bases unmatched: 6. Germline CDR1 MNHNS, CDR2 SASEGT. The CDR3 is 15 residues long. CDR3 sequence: CASRRTSGGAETQYF. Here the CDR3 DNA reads TGTGCCAGCAGGCGAACTAGCGGGGGGGCGGAGACCCAGTACTTC.

The CDR3: CASSQLALGTDTQYF. The CDR3 nucleotides are TGCGCCAGCAGCCAACTTGCTTTAGGCACAGATACGCAGTATTTT. The chain has TRBV4-3 and TRBJ2-3; D is uncertain. V shed 2 bases and J shed 1 base, with 10 bases lying between them. Germline V gene lookup returns CDR1 LGHNA and CDR2 YSLEER. The CDR3 runs 15 residues.

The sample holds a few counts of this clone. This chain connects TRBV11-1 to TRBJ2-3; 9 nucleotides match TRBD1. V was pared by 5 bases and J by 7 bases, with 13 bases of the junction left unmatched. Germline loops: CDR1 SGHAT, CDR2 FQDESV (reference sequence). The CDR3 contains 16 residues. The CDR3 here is CASSTRDREIRNTQYF. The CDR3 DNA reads TGTGCCAGCAGCACCCGGGACAGGGAGATACGGAATACGCAGTATTTT.

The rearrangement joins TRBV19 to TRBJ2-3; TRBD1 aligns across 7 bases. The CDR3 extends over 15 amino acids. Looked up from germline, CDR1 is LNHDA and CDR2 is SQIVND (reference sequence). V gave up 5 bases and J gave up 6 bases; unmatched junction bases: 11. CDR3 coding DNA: TGTGCCAGTAGTGTAGGGGGCGTCGGTACGGATACGCAGTATTTT. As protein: CASSVGGVGTDTQYF. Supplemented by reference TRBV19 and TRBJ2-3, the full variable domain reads DGGITQSPKYLFRKEGQNVTLSCEQNLNHDAMYWYRQDPGQGLRLIYYSQIVNDFQKGDIAEGYSVSREKKESFPLTVTSAQKNPTAFYLCASSVGGVGTDTQYFGPGTRLTVL.

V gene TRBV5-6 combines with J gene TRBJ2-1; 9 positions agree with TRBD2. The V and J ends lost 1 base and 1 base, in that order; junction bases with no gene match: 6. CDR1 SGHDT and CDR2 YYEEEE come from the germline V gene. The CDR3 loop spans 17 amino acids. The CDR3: CASSLPIAGASYNEQFF. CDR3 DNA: TGTGCCAGCAGCTTGCCTATAGCGGGGGCGTCCTACAATGAGCAGTTCTTC.

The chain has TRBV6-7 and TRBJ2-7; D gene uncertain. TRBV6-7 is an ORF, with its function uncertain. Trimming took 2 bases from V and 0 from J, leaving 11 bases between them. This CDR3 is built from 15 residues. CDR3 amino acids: CASSYRAGSSYEQYF. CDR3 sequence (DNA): TGTGCCAGCAGTTACCGTGCAGGAAGCTCCTACGAGCAGTACTTC.

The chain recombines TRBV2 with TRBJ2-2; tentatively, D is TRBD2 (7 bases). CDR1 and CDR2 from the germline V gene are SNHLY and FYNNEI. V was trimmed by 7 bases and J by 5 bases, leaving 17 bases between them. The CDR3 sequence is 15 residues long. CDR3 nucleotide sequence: TGTGCCAGCAATTGGGGGGGGGCGAGGACCGGGGAGCTGTTTTTT. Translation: CASNWGGARTGELFF.

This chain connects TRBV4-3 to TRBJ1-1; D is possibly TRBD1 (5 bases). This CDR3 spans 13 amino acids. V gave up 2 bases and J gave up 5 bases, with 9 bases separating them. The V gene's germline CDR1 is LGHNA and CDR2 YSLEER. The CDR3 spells CASSQPGGTEAFF. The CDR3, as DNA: TGCGCCAGCAGCCAACCGGGGGGAACTGAAGCTTTCTTT.

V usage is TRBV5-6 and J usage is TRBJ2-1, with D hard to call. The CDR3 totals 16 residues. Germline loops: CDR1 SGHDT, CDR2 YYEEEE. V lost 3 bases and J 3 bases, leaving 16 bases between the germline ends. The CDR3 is CASSYTRLTFYNEQFF. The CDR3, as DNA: TGTGCCAGCAGCTACACCAGGCTCACCTTCTACAATGAGCAGTTCTTC.

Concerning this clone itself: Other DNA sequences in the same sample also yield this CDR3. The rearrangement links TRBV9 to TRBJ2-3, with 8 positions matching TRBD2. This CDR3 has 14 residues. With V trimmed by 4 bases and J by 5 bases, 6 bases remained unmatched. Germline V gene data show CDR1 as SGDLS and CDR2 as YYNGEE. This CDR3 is CASSPRGAQDTQYF. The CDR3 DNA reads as TGTGCCAGCAGCCCGCGGGGGGCGCAAGATACGCAGTATTTT.

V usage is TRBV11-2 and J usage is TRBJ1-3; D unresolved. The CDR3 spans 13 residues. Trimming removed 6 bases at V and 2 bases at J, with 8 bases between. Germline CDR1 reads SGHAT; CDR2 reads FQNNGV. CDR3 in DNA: TGTGCCAGCAGTTCCTCGGCTGGAAACACCATATATTTT. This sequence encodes CASSSSAGNTIYF.

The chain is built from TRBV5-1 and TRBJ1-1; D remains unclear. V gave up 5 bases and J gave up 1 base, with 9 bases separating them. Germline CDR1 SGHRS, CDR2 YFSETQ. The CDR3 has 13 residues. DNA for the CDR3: TGCGCCAGCAGGGAGGGTTCGAACACTGAAGCTTTCTTT. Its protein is CASREGSNTEAFF.

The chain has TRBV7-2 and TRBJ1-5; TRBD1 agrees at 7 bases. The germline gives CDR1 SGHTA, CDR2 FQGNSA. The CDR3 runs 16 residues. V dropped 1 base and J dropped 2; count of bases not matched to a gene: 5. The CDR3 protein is CASSLGTGGGNQPQHF. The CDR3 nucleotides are TGTGCCAGCAGCTTAGGGACAGGAGGAGGCAATCAGCCCCAGCATTTT.

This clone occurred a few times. The CDR3 sequence: CASSYGTHSGNTIYF. In nucleotides, the CDR3 is TGTGCCAGCAGTTACGGGACACACTCTGGAAACACCATATATTTT. The chain links TRBV6-5 to TRBJ1-3, with a tentative D call TRBD1 (6 bases). Germline lookup yields CDR1 MNHEY and CDR2 SVGAGI. CDR3 size: 15 residues. Trimming left V 2 bases short and J 0 bases short, with 8 bases between.

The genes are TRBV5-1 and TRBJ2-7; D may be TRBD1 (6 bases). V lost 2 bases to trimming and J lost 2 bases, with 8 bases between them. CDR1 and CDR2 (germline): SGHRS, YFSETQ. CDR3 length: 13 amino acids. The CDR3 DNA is TGCGCCAGCAGCTTAGACAGGACCTACGAGCAGTACTTC. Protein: CASSLDRTYEQYF.

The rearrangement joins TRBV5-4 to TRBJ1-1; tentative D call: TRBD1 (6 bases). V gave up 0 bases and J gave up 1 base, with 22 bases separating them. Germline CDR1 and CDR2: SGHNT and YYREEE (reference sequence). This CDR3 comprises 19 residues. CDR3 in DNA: TGTGCCAGCAGCTTGGATCCCTGGAGCGCGCAGGGGCAGAACACTGAAGCTTTCTTT. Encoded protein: CASSLDPWSAQGQNTEAFF. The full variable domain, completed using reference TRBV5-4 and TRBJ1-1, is ETGVTQSPTHLIKTRGQQVTLRCSSQSGHNTVSWYQQALGQGPQFIFQYYREEENGRGNFPPRFSGLQFPNYSSELNVNALELDDSALYLCASSLDPWSAQGQNTEAFFGQGTRLTVV.